This entry lists 29 T cell receptor beta chains sequenced from one sample in a study of blood T cell repertoires in COVID-19. Libraries were prepared by immunoSEQ multiplex PCR; TCRdb keeps only in-frame clonotypes and omits some of them. In the table there are some 150,000 clones, under 95% of which are singletons. Sequencing was done on a sample of peripheral blood. These receptors all come from a man aged 50 or older with acute or convalescent COVID-19.

The sample holds one count of this clone. V usage is TRBV4-2 and J usage is TRBJ2-5, with a tentative D call TRBD1 (7 bases). This CDR3 has 16 residues. Trimming removed 1 base at V and 2 bases at J, with 14 bases between. Germline V lookup: CDR1 LGHNA, CDR2 YNFKEQ. The CDR3 coding sequence is TGTGCCAGCAGCCAAGGCGGGACAGTAGAGCAAGAGACCCAGTACTTC. Residues: CASSQGGTVEQETQYF.

J is TRBJ1-2 and V is TRBV2; D is ambiguous. V was pared by 6 bases and J by 7 bases, with 15 bases between. This CDR3 region has 13 residues. CDR1 and CDR2 from the germline V gene are SNHLY and FYNNEI. The CDR3 region has the DNA TGTGCCAGCAGCTCGAGGCCGGTCGTTGGCTACACCTTC. Protein sequence: CASSSRPVVGYTF. The variable domain in full, with the rest retrieved from reference TRBV2 and TRBJ1-2, is EPEVTQTPSHQVTQMGQEVILRCVPISNHLYFYWYRQILGQKVEFLVSFYNNEISEKSEIFDDQFSVERPDGSNFTLKIRSTKLEDSAMYFCASSSRPVVGYTFGSGTRLTVV.

J is TRBJ2-1 and V is TRBV5-4; the match to TRBD1 covers 9 bases. The V and J ends lost 6 bases and 0 bases, in that order; junction bases with no gene match: 7. Germline lookup yields CDR1 SGHNT and CDR2 YYREEE (reference sequence). The length of the CDR3 is 16 residues. The CDR3 spells CASTFLGQGSYNEQFF. Written as DNA, the CDR3 is TGTGCCAGCACCTTCTTGGGACAGGGCTCCTACAATGAGCAGTTCTTC.

J is TRBJ1-1 and V is TRBV10-2, with unresolved D. The CDR3 has 13 amino acids. V dropped 5 bases and J dropped 1 base, with 8 bases sitting between them. Looked up from germline, CDR1 is WSHSY and CDR2 is SAAADI. The CDR3 loop is CASSRNKNTEAFF. The CDR3 DNA is TGCGCCAGCAGTCGAAACAAGAACACTGAAGCTTTCTTT.

The chain is built from TRBV3-1 (or the pseudogene TRBV3-2) and TRBJ1-6; 7 nucleotides align to TRBD1. This CDR3 has 15 residues. V shed 5 bases, J shed 5 bases, and the junction held 6 bases outside the gene matches. Germline lookup yields CDR1 LGHDT and CDR2 YNNKEL (reference sequence). CDR3 sequence reads: CASSARDRNNSPLHF. The CDR3 nucleotides read TGTGCCAGCAGCGCCCGGGACAGAAATAATTCACCCCTCCACTTT.

The sample holds a few counts of this clone. The chain employs TRBV9 and TRBJ2-7; 13 nucleotides match TRBD2. Germline-derived CDR1 and CDR2 are SGDLS and YYNGEE. Trimming cost V 3 bases and J 2 bases; bases outside gene matches: 2. This CDR3 comprises 15 residues. The CDR3 DNA sequence: TGTGCCAGCAGCGGGGGACTAGCGGGGACCTACGAGCAGTACTTC. Translated, it gives CASSGGLAGTYEQYF. Using reference TRBV9 and TRBJ2-7 for the parts outside the CDR3, the full variable domain is DSGVTQTPKHLITATGQRVTLRCSPRSGDLSVYWYQQSLDQGLQFLIQYYNGEERAKGNILERFSAQQFPDLHSELNLSSLELGDSALYFCASSGGLAGTYEQYFGPGTRLTVT.

This clone was recorded once. This same CDR3 is encoded by further DNA sequences in the sample. The chain is built from TRBV5-8 and TRBJ1-5, with 7 bases matching TRBD1. The CDR3 is made up of 15 amino acids. Germline CDR1 SGHTS, CDR2 YDEGEE. Losses at the gene ends were 4 bases for V and 1 base for J; bases not matched to a gene: 5. The CDR3 protein is CASSPWTGSNQPQHF. In DNA, the CDR3 is TGTGCCAGCAGCCCTTGGACAGGAAGCAATCAGCCCCAGCATTTT.

V gene TRBV13 combines with J gene TRBJ2-3; weak D call: TRBD2 (5 bases). V lost 2 bases and J lost 2, with 8 bases in between. The CDR3 spans 14 residues. Looked up from germline, CDR1 is PRHDT and CDR2 is FYEKMQ (reference sequence). The CDR3 nucleotides read TGTGCCAGCAGCTTACGGACTTACACAGATACGCAGTATTTT. Its translation is CASSLRTYTDTQYF.

This clone was detected only once. J is TRBJ2-5 and V is TRBV21-1; the table's D call, TRBD2, was not checked against the DNA. TRBV21-1 is termed a pseudogene. The CDR3 has 17 residues. The DNA of the CDR3 is TGTGCCAGCAGCAAAGGTAATAGCGGGAGAATTAAAGAGACCCAGTACTTC. It translates to CASSKGNSGRIKETQYF.

This clone was observed a handful of times. The V gene is TRBV24-1, the J gene TRBJ2-7, with TRBD2 as a possible D gene (6 bases). The CDR3 runs 14 residues. V was pared by 4 bases and J by 2 bases, with 11 bases between. Per the germline V gene, CDR1 is KGHDR and CDR2 is SFDVKD. CDR3 sequence (DNA): TGTGCCACCAGTGACTCGGGAGAGACCTACGAGCAGTACTTC. Its translation is CATSDSGETYEQYF.

The chain links TRBV7-3 to TRBJ1-6; TRBD1 might be the D (5 bases). The CDR3 totals 13 residues. V lost 5 bases, J lost 6 bases, and 8 bases lay in between. Germline loops: CDR1 SGHTA, CDR2 FQGTGA. The CDR3 DNA follows: TGTGCCAGCAGCAACGGGGGTAATTCACCCCTCCACTTT. Protein sequence: CASSNGGNSPLHF.

This rearrangement joins TRBV4-2 to TRBJ1-2, with D uncertain. This CDR3 is 14 amino acids long. With 1 base removed from V and 3 bases from J, the gap between germline ends came to 9 bases. CDR1 LGHNA and CDR2 YNFKEQ come from the germline V gene. CDR3 nucleotides: TGTGCCAGCAGCCAAGTTGGCGGGGACTATGGCTACACCTTC. This translates into CASSQVGGDYGYTF.

In DNA form, the CDR3 reads TGTGCCAGTAGTAAGGGACAGGGTTCCTCTGGGGCCAACGTCCTGACTTTC. Amino acid sequence: CASSKGQGSSGANVLTF. The chain has TRBV19 and TRBJ2-6; TRBD1 aligns across 9 bases. The germline V gene has CDR1 LNHDA and CDR2 SQIVND (reference sequence). The J segment lost 0 bases and the V segment lost 4 bases, leaving 4 bases of the junction unmatched. The CDR3 has 17 amino acids.

J is TRBJ1-4 and V is TRBV27; D is possibly TRBD1 (5 bases). In germline, CDR1 is MNHEY, CDR2 SMNVEV (reference sequence). The CDR3 contains 14 residues. V was pared by 6 bases and J by 4 bases, with 12 bases between. As DNA, the CDR3 is TGTGCCAGCAGATCGACAGCCTTTAATGAAAAACTGTTTTTT. Translating it yields CASRSTAFNEKLFF.

The CDR3 here is CSASRLEGTQYF. For the CDR3, the DNA is TGCAGTGCTAGTAGACTAGAGGGGACCCAGTACTTC. The V gene is TRBV20-1, the J gene TRBJ2-5, with a weak D call TRBD2 (6 bases). Per the germline V gene, CDR1 is DFQATT and CDR2 is SNEGSKA (reference sequence). V dropped 3 bases and J dropped 7 bases, with 12 bases sitting between them. The CDR3 spans 12 residues.

This chain links TRBV6-2 or TRBV6-3 with TRBJ1-1; D not certain. V lost 2 bases to trimming and J lost 2 bases, with 12 bases between them. Germline V gene sequence: CDR1 MNHEY, CDR2 SVGEGT. This CDR3 is 15 amino acids long. This CDR3 reads CASSYGEEGNTEAFF. The CDR3 coding sequence is TGTGCCAGCAGTTACGGGGAAGAGGGTAACACTGAAGCTTTCTTT.

This sequence joins TRBV24-1 and TRBJ1-4; TRBD1 aligns across 9 bases. The CDR3 sequence is 18 residues long. Trimming removed 3 bases from V and 7 bases from J; junction bases left unmatched: 14. Germline CDR1 KGHDR, CDR2 SFDVKD. The CDR3 DNA reads TGTGCCACCAGTGATACAACCGGGACAGGGTCTTTTATTGAAAAACTGTTTTTT. Its protein product is CATSDTTGTGSFIEKLFF.

This clone was detected only once. The chain joins TRBV6-5 to TRBJ2-5, with 10 bases lining up with TRBD2. CDR1 and CDR2 from the germline V gene are MNHEY and SVGAGI. This CDR3 is built from 16 residues. V lost 0 bases, J lost 5 bases, and 6 bases stayed unmatched. CDR3 DNA sequence: TGTGCCAGCAGTTACTCAAGCGGGGGGGCGAGGGAGACCCAGTACTTC. Protein: CASSYSSGGARETQYF.

The chain employs TRBV9 and TRBJ2-1; no clear D gene. This CDR3 is built from 17 residues. From germline, CDR1 is SGDLS and CDR2 YYNGEE. The ends were cut back, 4 bases at V and 4 bases at J, with 21 bases in the middle. As DNA, the CDR3 is TGTGCCAGCAGCTCTCGTCCCGTCTCCGGAGCTTACAATGAGCAGTTCTTC. This gives the protein CASSSRPVSGAYNEQFF. The full variable domain, with the rest looked up from reference TRBV9 and TRBJ2-1, is DSGVTQTPKHLITATGQRVTLRCSPRSGDLSVYWYQQSLDQGLQFLIQYYNGEERAKGNILERFSAQQFPDLHSELNLSSLELGDSALYFCASSSRPVSGAYNEQFFGPGTRLTVL.

V gene TRBV19 combines with J gene TRBJ1-2; no definite D call. Trimming stripped 9 bases from V and 0 bases from J, with 11 bases between. Germline-derived CDR1 and CDR2 are LNHDA and SQIVND (reference sequence). The CDR3 has 13 amino acids. In DNA form, the CDR3 reads TGTGCCAGCGCGAGCAAAGCTAACTATGGCTACACCTTC. Protein sequence: CASASKANYGYTF.

V usage is TRBV6-1 and J usage is TRBJ1-2; TRBD1 agrees at 9 bases. Trimming cost V 3 bases and J 4 bases; bases outside gene matches: 3. The V gene's germline CDR1 is MNHNS and CDR2 SASEGT. The CDR3 is 14 amino acids. The CDR3 DNA reads as TGTGCCAGCAGTGATGTGGACAGGGGCTATGGCTACACCTTC. Translated: CASSDVDRGYGYTF.

This chain joins TRBV3-1 (or the pseudogene TRBV3-2) and TRBJ1-2; 10 bases align to TRBD1. The CDR3 has 15 amino acids. Losses at the gene ends were 1 base for V and 6 bases for J; bases not matched to a gene: 5. Germline V gene data show CDR1 as LGHDT and CDR2 as YNNKEL (reference sequence). In DNA form, the CDR3 reads TGTGCCAGCAGCCAAGGGGGGACAGGGGCTCATGGCTACACCTTC. Encoded protein: CASSQGGTGAHGYTF.

This chain joins TRBV10-3 and TRBJ2-1, with TRBD2 matching over 9 bases. Germline CDR1 and CDR2: ENHRY and SYGVKD. The junction had 7 bases not matched to a gene; V was cut back by 8 bases and J by 8 bases. The CDR3 loop spans 13 amino acids. Written as DNA, the CDR3 is TGTGCCATCGAAGCGGGGGGCGGGGATGAGCAGTTCTTC. It yields the protein CAIEAGGGDEQFF.

This clone has just one count. The chain recombines TRBV7-9 with TRBJ2-2, with TRBD2 matching 7 bases. The CDR3 spans 13 residues. J gave up 7 bases and V 7 bases, and 6 bases lay outside the gene matches. Germline V gives CDR1 SEHNR, CDR2 FQNEAQ (reference sequence). CDR3 in DNA: TGTGCCAGCACCCTTCTAGCGGACGGGGAGCTGTTTTTT. It is translated as CASTLLADGELFF.

The chain is built from TRBV11-2 and TRBJ2-3; 15 positions match TRBD2. CDR1 SGHAT and CDR2 FQNNGV come from the germline V gene. The trim removed 4 bases at V and 3 bases at J, leaving 5 bases unmatched. The CDR3 runs to 17 residues. CDR3 DNA: TGTGCCAGCAGCTACGGGACTAGCGGGAGGTGGACAGATACGCAGTATTTT. Protein: CASSYGTSGRWTDTQYF.

The CDR3 DNA is TGTGCCAGCAGCTTGTCCTTGGGACAGGGGGAGACCCAGTACTTC. The encoded protein is CASSLSLGQGETQYF. J is TRBJ2-5 and V is TRBV11-1; TRBD1 agrees at 10 bases. The germline gives CDR1 SGHAT, CDR2 FQDESV (reference sequence). The CDR3 is made up of 15 amino acids. V gave up 3 bases and J gave up 5 bases; unmatched junction bases: 6.

This chain links TRBV7-3 with TRBJ2-3; D might be TRBD2 (5 bases). Trimming took off 5 bases at V and 1 base at J, with 13 bases between the two ends. The CDR3 has 15 residues. The germline CDR1 and CDR2 sequences are SGHTA and FQGTGA. The CDR3 here is CASSQGSYRTDTQYF. The CDR3 DNA is TGTGCCAGCAGCCAAGGGAGCTACCGCACAGATACGCAGTATTTT.

V is TRBV29-1 and J is TRBJ2-7, with a possible D match to TRBD2 (5 bases). This CDR3 comprises 11 residues. Trimming shortened V by 3 bases and J by 6 bases, and 9 bases separated the two germline ends. CDR1 is SQVTM and CDR2 is ANQGSEA in the germline V gene. Here the CDR3 reads CSVDRGSEQYF. The CDR3 DNA follows: TGCAGCGTTGATCGGGGTAGCGAGCAGTACTTC.

The chain joins TRBV21-1 to TRBJ2-7; the DNA was not used to check the table's D call, TRBD2. TRBV21-1 is a listed pseudogene. The CDR3 consists of 17 residues. CDR3 sequence: CASSPNPGGRNDYEQYF. The CDR3 nucleotides read TGTGCCAGCAGCCCAAACCCTGGCGGGCGTAATGACTACGAGCAGTACTTC.